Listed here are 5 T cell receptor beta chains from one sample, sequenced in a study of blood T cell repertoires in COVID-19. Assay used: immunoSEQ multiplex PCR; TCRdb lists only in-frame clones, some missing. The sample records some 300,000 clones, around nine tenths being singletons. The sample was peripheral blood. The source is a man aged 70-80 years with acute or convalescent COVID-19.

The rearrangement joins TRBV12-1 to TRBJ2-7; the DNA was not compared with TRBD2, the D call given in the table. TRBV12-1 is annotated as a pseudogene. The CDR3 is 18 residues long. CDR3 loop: CASSFAGPAGGPCYEQYF. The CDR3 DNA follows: TGTGCCAGCAGCTTTGCTGGGCCAGCGGGGGGGCCCTGCTACGAGCAGTACTTC.

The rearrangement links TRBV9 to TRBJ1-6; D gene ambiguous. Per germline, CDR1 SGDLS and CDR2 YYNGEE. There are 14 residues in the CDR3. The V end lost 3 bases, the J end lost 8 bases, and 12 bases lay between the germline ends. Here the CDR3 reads CASSDGLTYSPLHF. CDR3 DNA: TGTGCCAGCAGCGATGGCCTTACCTATTCACCCCTCCACTTT.

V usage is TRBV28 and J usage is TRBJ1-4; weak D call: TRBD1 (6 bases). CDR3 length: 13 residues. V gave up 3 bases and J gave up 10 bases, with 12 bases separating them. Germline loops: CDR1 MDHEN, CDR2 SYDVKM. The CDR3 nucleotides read TGTGCCAGCAGTTTGGGGGCAGAGGGAAAACTGTTTTTT. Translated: CASSLGAEGKLFF.

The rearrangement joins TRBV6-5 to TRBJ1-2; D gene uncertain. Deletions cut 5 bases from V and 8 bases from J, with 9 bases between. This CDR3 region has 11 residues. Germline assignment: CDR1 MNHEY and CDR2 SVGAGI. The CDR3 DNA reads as TGTGCCAGCAGTCCCGGAGCAGGCTACACCTTC. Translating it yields CASSPGAGYTF.

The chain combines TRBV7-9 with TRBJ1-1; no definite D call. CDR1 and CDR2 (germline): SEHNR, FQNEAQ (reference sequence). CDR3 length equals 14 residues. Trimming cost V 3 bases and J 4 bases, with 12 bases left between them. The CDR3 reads CASSFVRAGTEAFF. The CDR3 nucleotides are TGTGCCAGCAGCTTTGTGAGGGCCGGCACTGAAGCTTTCTTT.